The 3 T cell receptor beta chains presented below share a single source sample, sequenced in a study of shared clonotypes between healthy human individuals. Assay: immunoSEQ multiplex PCR; the TCRdb copy retains only in-frame clones and omits some. Here the sample spans about 320,000 clones, around 86% being singletons. The sample was memory CD8+ T cells sorted from blood. Subset indicated: CD45RO+ cells pooled with CCR7-negative TemRA cells. Receptors were obtained from a man aged 18 to 30 in good health.

This clone was observed a handful of times. This chain connects TRBV19 to TRBJ2-1; D remains unclear. This CDR3 comprises 14 residues. The germline V and J ends were trimmed by 3 bases and 0 bases, with 6 bases remaining between them. The germline CDR1 and CDR2 sequences are LNHDA and SQIVND (reference sequence). The CDR3 DNA is TGTGCCAGTAGTATCTGGGACTCCTACAATGAGCAGTTCTTC. As protein: CASSIWDSYNEQFF.

J is TRBJ2-2 and V is TRBV6-5; no clear D. Trimming took off 2 bases at V and 0 bases at J, with 7 bases between the two ends. In germline, CDR1 is MNHEY, CDR2 SVGAGI. The CDR3 is made up of 15 amino acids. The CDR3 loop reads CASSYGISNTGELFF. The CDR3 DNA sequence: TGTGCCAGCAGTTACGGGATTTCGAACACCGGGGAGCTGTTTTTT.

The chain has TRBV7-6 and TRBJ2-7; 9 bases are shared with TRBD2. The CDR3 is 15 amino acids. The junction had 9 bases not matched to a gene; V was cut back by 5 bases and J by 4 bases. CDR1 and CDR2 (germline): SGHVS, FNYEAQ. DNA for the CDR3: TGTGCCAGCAGCCCGCACGTGACTAGCGGATACGAGCAGTACTTC. Protein: CASSPHVTSGYEQYF.